The entry that follows covers one TCR beta chain sequence. Study members were between roughly 18 and 100 years old and lived in 24 US regions. All exposed participants met a person with COVID-19 within 2 weeks before entering the study. TCRdb's table, derived via immunoSEQ multiplex PCR, lists solely in-frame clones and lacks some. The data contain 350,000 to 450,000 clones, approximately 90% of them singletons. This record comes from a study of blood T cell repertoires in COVID-19. About the study: T cells, B-cell-depleted T cells, or PBMCs provided the cDNA or gDNA that served as material.

Per the germline V gene, CDR1 is WNHNN and CDR2 is SYGVQD (reference sequence). The CDR3 has 14 residues. The V and J ends lost 2 bases and 5 bases respectively, with 12 bases between them. J is TRBJ1-1 and V is TRBV10-1, with D possibly matching TRBD1 (6 bases). This TCR derives from a woman in her forties who had been exposed to COVID-19. The sequenced sample consisted of PBMCs or T cells enriched from blood (not recorded which). The CDR3 sequence: CASSERGGRTEAFF. The CDR3 DNA reads as TGCGCCAGCAGTGAGAGGGGGGGTAGGACTGAAGCTTTCTTT.